These T cell receptor beta chains were read from a single sample in a study of shared clonotypes between healthy human individuals. Profiled with immunoSEQ multiplex PCR; TCRdb holds only in-frame clones, not every one. The sample holds roughly 300,000 clones; around 87% are singletons and the top ten take around 15%. The specimen sequenced was memory CD8+ T cells sorted from blood. The receptors originated from a man younger than 30 in good health. The conserved cysteine and the conserved F or W are not part of the CDR3 here. Clone size, where shown, is once, few, many, or a class for clones that have expanded.

clone size: -; V gene: TRBV6-5; CDR3 protein: ASSYSKGEGRETQY
clone size: -; V gene: TRBV5-6; CDR3 protein: ASSELADTNEKLF
clone size: once; V gene: TRBV6-1; CDR3 protein: ASSEDWGVDIYYGYT
clone size: -; V gene: TRBV25-1; CDR3 protein: ASSSSLF
clone size: -; V gene: TRBV25-1; CDR3 protein: ASSGPIAGAYYNEQF
clone size: -; V gene: TRBV10-2; CDR3 protein: ASSAEGTLWWEKLF
clone size: many; V gene: TRBV7-9; CDR3 protein: AIHANNRLNTEAF
clone size: -; V gene: TRBV13; CDR3 protein: ASSLLAGGYNEQF
clone size: -; V gene: TRBV7-9; CDR3 protein: ASSLGDRGHTEAF
clone size: -; V gene: TRBV13; CDR3 protein: ASSTSGDGYT
clone size: -; V gene: TRBV19; CDR3 protein: ASSRPPSGRGETQY
clone size: -; V gene: TRBV30; CDR3 protein: AWSEGGVTDTQY
clone size: -; V gene: TRBV5-1; CDR3 protein: ASSLYRGAGELF
clone size: -; V gene: TRBV4-1; CDR3 protein: ASSQALGEKLF